A single T cell receptor (beta chain) is shown here with its context. No antigen is known for it. Produced via immunoSEQ multiplex PCR; TCRdb's table is partial and in-frame only. The sample has around 15,000 clones, around 69% seen once. The data were taken from a study of graft-versus-host responses after intestinal transplantation. Study background: Each transplant was multivisceral, liver-intestinal, or isolated intestinal. The whole recipient group had anti-thymocyte globulin induction followed by tacrolimus and steroids for two to three years.

Study-wide findings and caveats: High graft-versus-host to host-versus-graft clonal ratios were seen in allografts of patients with graft-donor T cell macrochimerism. GvH clones were identified in recipient marrow, with some first appearing in ileum or blood.

The CDR3 extends over 13 amino acids. Intraepithelial and lamina propria lymphocytes were freed from processed graft tissue. The sequence was collected from a human patient who received an intestinal transplant, so some T cells may come from the graft donor. Sample: ileum tissue, taken 14 days after transplant. The V call is TRBV12-2, the J call TRBJ2-7. TRBV12-2 is marked as a pseudogene. In DNA, the CDR3 is TGTGCAAGTCGCTTAAAACCCCGATGGTACGGAAGTTTC. Translation: CASRLKPRWYGSF.